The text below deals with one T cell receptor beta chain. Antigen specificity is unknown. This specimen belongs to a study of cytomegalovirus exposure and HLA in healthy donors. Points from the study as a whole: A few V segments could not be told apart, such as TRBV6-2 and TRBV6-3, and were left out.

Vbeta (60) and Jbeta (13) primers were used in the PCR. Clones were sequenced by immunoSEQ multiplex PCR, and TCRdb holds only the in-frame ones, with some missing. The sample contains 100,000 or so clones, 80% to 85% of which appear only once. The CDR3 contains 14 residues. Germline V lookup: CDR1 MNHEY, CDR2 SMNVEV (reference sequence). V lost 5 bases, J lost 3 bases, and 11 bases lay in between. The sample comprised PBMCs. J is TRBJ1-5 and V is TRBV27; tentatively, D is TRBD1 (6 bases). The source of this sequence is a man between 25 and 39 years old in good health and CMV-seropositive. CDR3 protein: CASSERGNNQPQHF. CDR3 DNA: TGTGCCAGCAGTGAAAGGGGGAACAATCAGCCCCAGCATTTT.